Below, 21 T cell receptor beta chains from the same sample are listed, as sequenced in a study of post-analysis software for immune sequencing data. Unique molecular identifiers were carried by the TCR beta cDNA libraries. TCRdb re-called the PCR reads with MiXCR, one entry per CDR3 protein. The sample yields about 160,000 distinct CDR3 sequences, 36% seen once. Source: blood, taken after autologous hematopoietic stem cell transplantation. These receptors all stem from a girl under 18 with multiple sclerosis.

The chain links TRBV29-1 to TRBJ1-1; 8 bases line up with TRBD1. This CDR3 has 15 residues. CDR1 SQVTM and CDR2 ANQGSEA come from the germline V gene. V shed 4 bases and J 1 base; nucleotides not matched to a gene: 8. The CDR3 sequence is CSVADRGKTNTEAFF. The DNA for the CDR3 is TGCAGCGTTGCAGACAGGGGAAAAACGAACACTGAAGCTTTCTTT.

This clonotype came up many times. The CDR3 DNA reads TGCGCCAGCAGCTTCGGGACTAGCGGCAATGAGCAGTTCTTC. Translated: CASSFGTSGNEQFF. This chain links TRBV5-1 with TRBJ2-1; 11 bases are a match to TRBD2. The germline CDR1 and CDR2 sequences are SGHRS and YFSETQ. The J segment lost 6 bases and the V segment lost 2 bases, leaving 1 base of the junction unmatched. The length of the CDR3 is 14 residues.

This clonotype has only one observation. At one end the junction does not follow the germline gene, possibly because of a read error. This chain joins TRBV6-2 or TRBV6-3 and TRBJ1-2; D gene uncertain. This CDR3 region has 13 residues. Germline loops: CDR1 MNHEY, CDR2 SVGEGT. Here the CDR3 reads CASSGTNNNGYTF. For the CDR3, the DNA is TGTGCCAGCAGTGGAACGAATAACAATGGCTACACCTTC.

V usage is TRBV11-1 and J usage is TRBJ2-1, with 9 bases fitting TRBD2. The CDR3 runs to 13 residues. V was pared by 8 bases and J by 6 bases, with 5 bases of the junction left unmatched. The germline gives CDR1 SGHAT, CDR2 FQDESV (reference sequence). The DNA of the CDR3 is TGTGCCAGCGCCGGGACTAGCTTCAATGAGCAGTTCTTC. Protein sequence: CASAGTSFNEQFF.

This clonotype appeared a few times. CDR3 residues: CASSQSSNSGDTQYF. CDR3 nucleotide sequence: TGTGCCAGCAGCCAAAGCTCGAATTCCGGGGATACGCAGTATTTT. The genes are TRBV3-1 and TRBJ2-3, with D hard to call. Trimming cost V 2 bases and J 6 bases, with 15 bases left between them. CDR1 and CDR2 (germline): LGHDT, YNNKEL (reference sequence). The CDR3 is 15 residues long.

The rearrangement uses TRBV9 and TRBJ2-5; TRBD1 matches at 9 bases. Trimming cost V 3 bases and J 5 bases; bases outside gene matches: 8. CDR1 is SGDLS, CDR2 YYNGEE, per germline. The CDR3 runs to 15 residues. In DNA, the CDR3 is TGTGCCAGCAGCGCTTGGGTCGGACAGGGGGAGACCCAGTACTTC. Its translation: CASSAWVGQGETQYF. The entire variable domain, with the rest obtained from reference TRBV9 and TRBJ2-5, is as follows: DSGVTQTPKHLITATGQRVTLRCSPRSGDLSVYWYQQSLDQGLQFLIQYYNGEERAKGNILERFSAQQFPDLHSELNLSSLELGDSALYFCASSAWVGQGETQYFGPGTRLLVL.

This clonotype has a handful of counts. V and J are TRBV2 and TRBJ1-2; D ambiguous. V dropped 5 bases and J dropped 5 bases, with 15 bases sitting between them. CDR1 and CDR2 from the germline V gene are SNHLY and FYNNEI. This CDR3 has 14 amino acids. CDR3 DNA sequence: TGTGCCAGCAGTCCCGAGTTGAGTGCATATGGCTACACCTTC. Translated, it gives CASSPELSAYGYTF.

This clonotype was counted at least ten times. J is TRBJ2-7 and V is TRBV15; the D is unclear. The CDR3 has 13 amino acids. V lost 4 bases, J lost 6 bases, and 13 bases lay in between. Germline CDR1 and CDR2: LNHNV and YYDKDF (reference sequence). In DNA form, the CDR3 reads TGTGCCACCAGCAAAGGGTGGGATCTCGAGCAGTACTTC. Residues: CATSKGWDLEQYF.

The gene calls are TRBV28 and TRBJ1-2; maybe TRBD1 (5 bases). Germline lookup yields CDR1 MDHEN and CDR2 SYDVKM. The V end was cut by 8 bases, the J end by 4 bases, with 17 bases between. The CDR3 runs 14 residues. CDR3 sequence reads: CASQVAGTSYGYTF. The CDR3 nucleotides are TGTGCCAGCCAAGTAGCGGGGACGTCCTATGGCTACACCTTC.

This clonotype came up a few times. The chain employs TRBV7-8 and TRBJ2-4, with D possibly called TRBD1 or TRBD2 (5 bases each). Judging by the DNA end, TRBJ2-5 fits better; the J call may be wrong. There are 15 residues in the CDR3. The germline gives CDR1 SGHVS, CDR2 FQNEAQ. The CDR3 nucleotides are TGTGCCAGCAGCTTCCCGGGACCGAGGGAAGAGACCCAGTACTTC. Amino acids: CASSFPGPREETQYF.

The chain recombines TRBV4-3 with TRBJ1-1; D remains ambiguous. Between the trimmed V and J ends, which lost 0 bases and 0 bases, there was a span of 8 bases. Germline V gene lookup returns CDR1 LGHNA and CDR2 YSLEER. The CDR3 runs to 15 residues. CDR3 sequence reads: CASSQEPFMNTEAFF. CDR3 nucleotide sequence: TGCGCCAGCAGCCAAGAGCCATTTATGAACACTGAAGCTTTCTTT.

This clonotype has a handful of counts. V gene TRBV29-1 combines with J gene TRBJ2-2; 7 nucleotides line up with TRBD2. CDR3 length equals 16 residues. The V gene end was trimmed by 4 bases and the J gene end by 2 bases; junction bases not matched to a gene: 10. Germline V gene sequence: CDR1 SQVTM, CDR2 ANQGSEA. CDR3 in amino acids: CSVGPRASGNTGELFF. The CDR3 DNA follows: TGCAGCGTTGGACCTAGGGCTAGCGGTAACACCGGGGAGCTGTTTTTT.

The CDR3 region has the DNA TGTGCCAGCAGCGTAGGGAGTCTCCCCTACAATGAGCAGTTCTTC. As protein: CASSVGSLPYNEQFF. V gene TRBV9 combines with J gene TRBJ2-1; no clear D gene. This CDR3 has 15 amino acids. The germline V and J ends were trimmed by 0 bases and 2 bases, with 9 bases remaining between them. Germline CDR1 and CDR2: SGDLS and YYNGEE. The full variable domain, its missing parts supplied by reference TRBV9 and TRBJ2-1, is DSGVTQTPKHLITATGQRVTLRCSPRSGDLSVYWYQQSLDQGLQFLIQYYNGEERAKGNILERFSAQQFPDLHSELNLSSLELGDSALYFCASSVGSLPYNEQFFGPGTRLTVL.

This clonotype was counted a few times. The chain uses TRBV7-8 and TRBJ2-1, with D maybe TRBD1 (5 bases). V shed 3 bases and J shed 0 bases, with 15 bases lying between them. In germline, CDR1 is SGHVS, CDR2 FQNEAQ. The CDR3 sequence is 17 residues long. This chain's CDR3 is CASSLAWGSRSYNEQFF. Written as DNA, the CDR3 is TGTGCCAGCAGCTTGGCGTGGGGCTCTCGCTCCTACAATGAGCAGTTCTTC.

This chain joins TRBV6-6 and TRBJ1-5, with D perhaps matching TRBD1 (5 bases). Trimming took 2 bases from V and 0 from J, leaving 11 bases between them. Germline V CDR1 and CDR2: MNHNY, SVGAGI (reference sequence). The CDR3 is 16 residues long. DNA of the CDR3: TGTGCCAGCAGTTACGTCGGGACCTATAGCAATCAGCCCCAGCATTTT. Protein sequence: CASSYVGTYSNQPQHF.

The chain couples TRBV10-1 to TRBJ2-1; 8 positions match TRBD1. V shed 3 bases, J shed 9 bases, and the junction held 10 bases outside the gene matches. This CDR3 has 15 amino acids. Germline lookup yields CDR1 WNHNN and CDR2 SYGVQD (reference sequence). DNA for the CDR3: TGCGCCAGCAGTGAAAACAGGGGGTCCCTCAGTGAGCAGTTCTTC. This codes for CASSENRGSLSEQFF.

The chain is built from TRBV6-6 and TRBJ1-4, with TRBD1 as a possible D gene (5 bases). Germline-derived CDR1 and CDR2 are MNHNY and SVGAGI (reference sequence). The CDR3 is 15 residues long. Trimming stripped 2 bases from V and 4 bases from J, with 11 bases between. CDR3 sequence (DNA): TGTGCCAGCAGTTACCAGGGTAACGGTAATGAAAAACTGTTTTTT. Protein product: CASSYQGNGNEKLFF.

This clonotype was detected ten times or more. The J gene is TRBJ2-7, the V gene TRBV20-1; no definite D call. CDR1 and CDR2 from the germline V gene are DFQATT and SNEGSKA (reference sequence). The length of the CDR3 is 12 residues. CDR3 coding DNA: TGCACCATCAGATACCCGAACTACGAGCAGTACTTC. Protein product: CTIRYPNYEQYF.

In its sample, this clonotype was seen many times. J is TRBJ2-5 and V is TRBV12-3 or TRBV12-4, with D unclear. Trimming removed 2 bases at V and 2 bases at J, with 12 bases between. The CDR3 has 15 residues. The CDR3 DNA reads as TGTGCCAGCAGTTTATTCCTTGGAGCGCAAGAGACCCAGTACTTC. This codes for CASSLFLGAQETQYF.

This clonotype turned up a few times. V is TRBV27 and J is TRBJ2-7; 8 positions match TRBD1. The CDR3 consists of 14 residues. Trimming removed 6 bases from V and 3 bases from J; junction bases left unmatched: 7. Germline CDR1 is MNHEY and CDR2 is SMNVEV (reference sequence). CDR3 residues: CASRHSDRGYEQYF. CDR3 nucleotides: TGTGCCAGCAGGCATAGCGACAGGGGCTACGAGCAGTACTTC.

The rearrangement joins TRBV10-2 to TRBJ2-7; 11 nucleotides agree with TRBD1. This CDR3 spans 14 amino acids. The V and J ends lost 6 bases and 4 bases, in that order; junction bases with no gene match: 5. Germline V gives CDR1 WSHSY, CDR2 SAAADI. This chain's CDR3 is CASRDRGLSYEQYF. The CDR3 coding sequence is TGCGCCAGCAGGGACAGGGGGCTTTCGTACGAGCAGTACTTC.